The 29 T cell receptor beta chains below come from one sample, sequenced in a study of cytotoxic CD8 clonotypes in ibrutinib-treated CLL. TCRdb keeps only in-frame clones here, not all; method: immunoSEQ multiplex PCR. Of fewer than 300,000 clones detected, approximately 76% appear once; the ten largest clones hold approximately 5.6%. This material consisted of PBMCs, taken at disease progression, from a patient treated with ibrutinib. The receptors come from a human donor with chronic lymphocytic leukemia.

The CDR3 bases are TGTGCCAGCAGTCCCTACCTAGCGGGAGCCTCCTACGAGCAGTACTTC. Its translation: CASSPYLAGASYEQYF. The V gene is TRBV28, the J gene TRBJ2-7, with 10 bases fitting TRBD2. The CDR3 is made up of 16 amino acids. Germline CDR1 and CDR2: MDHEN and SYDVKM. With V trimmed by 5 bases and J by 0 bases, 7 bases remained unmatched.

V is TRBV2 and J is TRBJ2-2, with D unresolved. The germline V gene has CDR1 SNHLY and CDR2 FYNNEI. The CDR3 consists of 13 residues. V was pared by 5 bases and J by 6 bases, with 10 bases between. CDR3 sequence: CASSPVFSGELFF. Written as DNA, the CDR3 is TGTGCCAGCAGTCCGGTATTCTCCGGGGAGCTGTTTTTT.

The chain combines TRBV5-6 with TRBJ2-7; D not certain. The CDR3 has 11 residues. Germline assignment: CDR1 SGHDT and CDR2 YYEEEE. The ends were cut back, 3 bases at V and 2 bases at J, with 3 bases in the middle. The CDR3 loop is CASSSTYEQYF. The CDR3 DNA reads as TGTGCCAGCAGCTCGACCTACGAGCAGTACTTC.

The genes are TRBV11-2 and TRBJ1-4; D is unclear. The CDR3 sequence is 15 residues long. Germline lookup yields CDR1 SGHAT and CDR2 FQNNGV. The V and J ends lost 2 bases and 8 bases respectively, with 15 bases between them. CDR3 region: CASSLLGRREEKLFF. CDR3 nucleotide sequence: TGTGCCAGCAGCTTATTGGGTCGGAGGGAGGAAAAACTGTTTTTT.

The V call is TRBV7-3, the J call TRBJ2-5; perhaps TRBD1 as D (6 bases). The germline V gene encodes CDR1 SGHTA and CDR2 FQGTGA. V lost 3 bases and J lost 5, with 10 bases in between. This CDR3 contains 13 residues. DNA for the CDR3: TGTGCCAGCAGCTTTGGGGGCGATGAGACCCAGTACTTC. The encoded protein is CASSFGGDETQYF.

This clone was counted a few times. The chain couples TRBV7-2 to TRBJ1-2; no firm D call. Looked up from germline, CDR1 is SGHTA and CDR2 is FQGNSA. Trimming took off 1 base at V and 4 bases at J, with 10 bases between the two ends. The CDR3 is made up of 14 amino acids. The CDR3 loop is CASSLDKGGYGYTF. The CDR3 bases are TGTGCCAGCAGCTTAGATAAAGGCGGCTATGGCTACACCTTC.

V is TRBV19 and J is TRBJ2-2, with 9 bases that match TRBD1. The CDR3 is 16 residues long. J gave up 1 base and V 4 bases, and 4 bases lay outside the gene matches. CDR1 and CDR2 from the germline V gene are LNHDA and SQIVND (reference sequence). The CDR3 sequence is CASSNRGLQNTGELFF. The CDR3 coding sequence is TGTGCCAGTAGTAACAGGGGGCTTCAGAACACCGGGGAGCTGTTTTTT.

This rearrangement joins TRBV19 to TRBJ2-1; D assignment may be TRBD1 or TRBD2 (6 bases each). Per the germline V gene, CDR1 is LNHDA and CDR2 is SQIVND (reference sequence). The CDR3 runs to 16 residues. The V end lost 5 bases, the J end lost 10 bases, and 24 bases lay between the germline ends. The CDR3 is CASSVNKGGPQGEQFF. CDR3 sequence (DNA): TGTGCCAGTAGTGTAAATAAAGGGGGGCCACAGGGAGAGCAGTTCTTC.

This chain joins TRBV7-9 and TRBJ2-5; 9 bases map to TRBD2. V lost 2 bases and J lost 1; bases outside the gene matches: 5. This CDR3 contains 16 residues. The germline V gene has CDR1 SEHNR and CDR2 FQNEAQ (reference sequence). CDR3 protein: CASSLSAGGVQETQYF. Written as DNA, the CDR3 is TGTGCCAGCAGCTTAAGTGCGGGGGGGGTCCAAGAGACCCAGTACTTC.

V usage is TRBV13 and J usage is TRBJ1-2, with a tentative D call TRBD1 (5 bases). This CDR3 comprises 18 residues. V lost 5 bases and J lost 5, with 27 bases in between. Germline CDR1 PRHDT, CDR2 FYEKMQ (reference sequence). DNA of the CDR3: TGTGCCAGCAGCACCCGAACCAAGACAGCGCCAACTTTATATGGCTACACCTTC. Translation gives CASSTRTKTAPTLYGYTF.

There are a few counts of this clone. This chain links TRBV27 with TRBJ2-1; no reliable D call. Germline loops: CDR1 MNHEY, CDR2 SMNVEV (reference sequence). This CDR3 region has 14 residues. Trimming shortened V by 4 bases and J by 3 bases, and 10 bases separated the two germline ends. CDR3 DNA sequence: TGTGCCAGCAGTTACGGGCCATACTACAATGAGCAGTTCTTC. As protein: CASSYGPYYNEQFF.

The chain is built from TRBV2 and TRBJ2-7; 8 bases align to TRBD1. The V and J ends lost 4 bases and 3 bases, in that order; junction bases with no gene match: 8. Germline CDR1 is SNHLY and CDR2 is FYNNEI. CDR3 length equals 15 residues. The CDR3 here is CASSGLDRANYEQYF. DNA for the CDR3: TGTGCCAGCAGTGGTTTGGACAGGGCGAACTACGAGCAGTACTTC.

This CDR3 is CASSRGLALGGELFF. The CDR3 DNA reads as TGCGCCAGCAGCAGGGGACTAGCGTTAGGCGGGGAGCTGTTTTTT. This rearrangement joins TRBV5-1 to TRBJ2-2, with 10 bases lining up with TRBD2. The CDR3 spans 15 residues. Germline loops: CDR1 SGHRS, CDR2 YFSETQ. V shed 4 bases, J shed 7 bases, and the junction held 7 bases outside the gene matches.

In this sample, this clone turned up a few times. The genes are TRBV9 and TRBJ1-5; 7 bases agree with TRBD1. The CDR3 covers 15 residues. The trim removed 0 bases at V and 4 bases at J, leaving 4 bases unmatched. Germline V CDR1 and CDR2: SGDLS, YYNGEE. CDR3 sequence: CASSVAGQENQPQHF. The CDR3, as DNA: TGTGCCAGCAGCGTAGCCGGACAGGAAAATCAGCCCCAGCATTTT.

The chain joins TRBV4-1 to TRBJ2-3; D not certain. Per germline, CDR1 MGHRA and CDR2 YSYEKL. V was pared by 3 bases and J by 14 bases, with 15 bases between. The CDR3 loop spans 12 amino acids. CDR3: CASSHSLSGLYF. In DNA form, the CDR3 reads TGCGCCAGCAGCCATTCCCTTTCCGGGCTGTATTTT.

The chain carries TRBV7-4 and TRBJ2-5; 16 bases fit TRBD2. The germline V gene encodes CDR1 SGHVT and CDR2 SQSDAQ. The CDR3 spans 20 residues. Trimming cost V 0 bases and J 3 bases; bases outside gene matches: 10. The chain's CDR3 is CASSLAMMGLAGGREETQYF. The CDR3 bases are TGTGCCAGCAGCTTAGCGATGATGGGACTAGCGGGAGGGCGGGAAGAGACCCAGTACTTC.

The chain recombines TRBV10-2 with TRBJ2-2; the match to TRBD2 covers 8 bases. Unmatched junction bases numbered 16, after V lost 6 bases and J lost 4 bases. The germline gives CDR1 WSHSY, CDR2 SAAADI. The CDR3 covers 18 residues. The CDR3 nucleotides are TGCGCCAGCAGCGGTCGAGCGGGAGTTGGCGTGGGCACCGGGGAGCTGTTTTTT. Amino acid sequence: CASSGRAGVGVGTGELFF.

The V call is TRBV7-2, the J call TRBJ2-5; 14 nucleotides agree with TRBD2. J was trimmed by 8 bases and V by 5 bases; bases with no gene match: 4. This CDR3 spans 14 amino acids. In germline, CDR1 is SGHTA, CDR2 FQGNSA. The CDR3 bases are TGTGCCAGCAGCGGGACTAGCGGGAGCGCTACCCAGTACTTC. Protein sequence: CASSGTSGSATQYF.

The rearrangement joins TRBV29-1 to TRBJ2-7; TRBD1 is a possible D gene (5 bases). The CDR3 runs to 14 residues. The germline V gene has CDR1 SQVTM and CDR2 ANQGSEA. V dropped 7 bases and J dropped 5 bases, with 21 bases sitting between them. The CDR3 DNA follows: TGCAGCGCCGGAAGGGCTGGGGCTGGGAACGAGCAGTACTTC. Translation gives CSAGRAGAGNEQYF.

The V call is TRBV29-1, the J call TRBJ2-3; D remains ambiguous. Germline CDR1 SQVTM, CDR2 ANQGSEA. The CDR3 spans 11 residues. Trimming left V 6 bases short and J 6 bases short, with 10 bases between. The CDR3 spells CSVALVDTQYF. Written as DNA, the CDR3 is TGCAGCGTCGCCCTTGTCGATACGCAGTATTTT.

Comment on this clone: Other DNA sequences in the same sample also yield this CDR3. In DNA, the CDR3 is TGTGCCAGCAGGGGACTCCGCCGCCGGGAGACCCAGTACTTC. As protein: CASRGLRRRETQYF. The J gene is TRBJ2-5, the V gene TRBV6-5, with D possibly being TRBD2 (6 bases). The V and J ends lost 6 bases and 5 bases respectively, with 16 bases between them. Germline CDR1 MNHEY, CDR2 SVGAGI. The CDR3 loop spans 14 amino acids.

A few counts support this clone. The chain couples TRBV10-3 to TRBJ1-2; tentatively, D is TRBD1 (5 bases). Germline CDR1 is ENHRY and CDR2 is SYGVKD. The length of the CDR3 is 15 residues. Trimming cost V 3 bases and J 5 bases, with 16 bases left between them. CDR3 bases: TGTGCCATCAGTGATGAAGGGGCATTATGGTATGGCTACACCTTC. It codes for CAISDEGALWYGYTF.

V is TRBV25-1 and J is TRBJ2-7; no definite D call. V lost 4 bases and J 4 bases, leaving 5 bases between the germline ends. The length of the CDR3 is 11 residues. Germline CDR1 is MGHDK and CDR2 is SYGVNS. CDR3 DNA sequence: TGTGCCAGCAGTGCCCTATACGAGCAGTACTTC. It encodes CASSALYEQYF.

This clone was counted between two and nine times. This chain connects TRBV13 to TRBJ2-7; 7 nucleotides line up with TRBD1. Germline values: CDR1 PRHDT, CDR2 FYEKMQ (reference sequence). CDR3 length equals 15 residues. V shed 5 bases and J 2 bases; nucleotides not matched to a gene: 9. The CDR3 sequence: CASSGPTGTTYEQYF. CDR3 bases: TGTGCCAGCAGCGGCCCGACAGGGACCACCTACGAGCAGTACTTC.

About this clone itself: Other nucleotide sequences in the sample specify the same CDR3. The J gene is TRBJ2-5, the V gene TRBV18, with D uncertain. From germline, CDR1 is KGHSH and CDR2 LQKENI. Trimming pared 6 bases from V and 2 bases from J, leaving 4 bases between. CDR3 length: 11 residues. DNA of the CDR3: TGTGCCAGCTCTCGTCAAGAGACCCAGTACTTC. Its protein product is CASSRQETQYF. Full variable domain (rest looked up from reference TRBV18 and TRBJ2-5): NAGVMQNPRHLVRRRGQEARLRCSPMKGHSHVYWYRQLPEEGLKFMVYLQKENIIDESGMPKERFSAEFPKEGPSILRIQQVVRGDSAAYFCASSRQETQYFGPGTRLLVL.

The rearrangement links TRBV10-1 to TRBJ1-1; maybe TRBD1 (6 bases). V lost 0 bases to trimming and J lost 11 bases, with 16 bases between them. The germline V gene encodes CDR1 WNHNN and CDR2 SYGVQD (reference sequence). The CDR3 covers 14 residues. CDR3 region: CASSESGSPQGAFF. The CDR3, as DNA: TGCGCCAGCAGTGAGTCTGGCAGTCCTCAGGGGGCTTTCTTT.

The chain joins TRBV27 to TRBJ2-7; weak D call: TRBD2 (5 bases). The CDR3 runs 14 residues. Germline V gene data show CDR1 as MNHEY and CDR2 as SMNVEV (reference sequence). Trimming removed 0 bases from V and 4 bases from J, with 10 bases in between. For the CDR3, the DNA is TGTGCCAGCAGTTTATCTGCTAGCTTTTACGAGCAGTACTTC. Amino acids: CASSLSASFYEQYF.

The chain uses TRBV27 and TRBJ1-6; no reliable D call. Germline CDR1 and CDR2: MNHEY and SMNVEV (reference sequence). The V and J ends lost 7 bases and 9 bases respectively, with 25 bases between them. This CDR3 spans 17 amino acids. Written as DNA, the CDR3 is TGTGCCAGCATCCCGTCCGCCCGGACCTCTTCGAGTTCACCCCTCCACTTT. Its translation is CASIPSARTSSSSPLHF.

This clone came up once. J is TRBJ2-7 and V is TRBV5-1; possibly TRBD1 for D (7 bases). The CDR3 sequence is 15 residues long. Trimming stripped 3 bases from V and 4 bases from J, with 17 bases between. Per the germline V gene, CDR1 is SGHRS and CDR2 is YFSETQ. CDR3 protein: CASSSGVTGLYEQYF. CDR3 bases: TGCGCCAGCAGCTCGGGGGTGACAGGGTTGTACGAGCAGTACTTC.